One sample yielded the 17 T cell receptor beta chains listed below, sequenced in a study of T cell clusters in autoimmune cytopenias. Multiplex touch-down PCR amplified TRB using TRB-A and TRB-B pools in one tube. With the multiplex PCR reads reprocessed, TCRdb shows one record per CDR3 protein and no DNA. This repertoire includes fewer than 4,000 distinct CDR3 sequences. TRB amplification used approximately 250 ng of peripheral blood genomic DNA. This sample also appeared in a second study, on T cell repertoires in aging, cancer and after chemotherapy.

The sample was peripheral blood. The receptors here all came from a human donor in good health.

The V and J genes are TRBV29-1 and TRBJ2-1. The CDR3 extends over 14 amino acids. Per germline, CDR1 SQVTM and CDR2 ANQGSEA. CDR3 in amino acids: CSGSGQGSYNEQFF.

This clonotype is called medium-sized based on its frequency. Here the CDR3 reads CASSDRDRGTVWTDTQYF. The V and J genes are TRBV5-5 and TRBJ2-3; with no DNA, the TCRdb D assignment of TRBD1 cannot be verified. Germline lookup yields CDR1 SGHKS and CDR2 YYEKEE (reference sequence). The CDR3 is 18 amino acids.

The rearrangement uses TRBV10-3 and TRBJ1-1. The CDR3 extends over 13 amino acids. Germline CDR1 ENHRY, CDR2 SYGVKD. CDR3 sequence reads: CAISDVRDTEAFF.

CDR3: CASSLEVLGGRKYF. The chain joins TRBV7-2 to TRBJ2-4; TCRdb gives TRBD2 as the D gene, but with no DNA this cannot be confirmed. This CDR3 region has 14 residues. CDR1 SGHTA and CDR2 FQGNSA come from the germline V gene.

V and J are TRBV7-2 and TRBJ2-2. The CDR3 is 15 amino acids. Germline CDR1 reads SGHTA; CDR2 reads FQGNSA. The CDR3 loop reads CASSLGFGVAGELFF. Supplemented by reference TRBV7-2 and TRBJ2-2, the full variable domain reads GAGVSQSPSNKVTEKGKDVELRCDPISGHTALYWYRQSLGQGLEFLIYFQGNSAPDKSGLPSDRFSAERTGGSVSTLTIQRTQQEDSAVYLCASSLGFGVAGELFFGEGSRLTVL.

The V gene is TRBV29-1, the J gene TRBJ2-5; TCRdb picks TRBD2, but there is no DNA to check that call. Germline-derived CDR1 and CDR2 are SQVTM and ANQGSEA. The CDR3 spans 13 residues. The CDR3 sequence is CSVGSGGDETQYF.

The chain recombines TRBV27 with TRBJ2-7; the D gene TCRdb calls, TRBD1, cannot be checked with no DNA. This CDR3 is 14 amino acids long. Germline V CDR1 and CDR2: MNHEY, SMNVEV (reference sequence). CDR3 region: CASSGQGATDEQYF.

This chain connects TRBV7-2 to TRBJ2-3. The V gene's germline CDR1 is SGHTA and CDR2 FQGNSA. There are 12 residues in the CDR3. CDR3 protein: CASRSSTDTQYF. Supplemented by reference TRBV7-2 and TRBJ2-3, the full variable domain reads GAGVSQSPSNKVTEKGKDVELRCDPISGHTALYWYRQSLGQGLEFLIYFQGNSAPDKSGLPSDRFSAERTGGSVSTLTIQRTQQEDSAVYLCASRSSTDTQYFGPGTRLTVL.

The chain combines TRBV6-1 with TRBJ1-1. Germline lookup yields CDR1 MNHNS and CDR2 SASEGT. The CDR3 is 14 amino acids. This chain's CDR3 is CASSIGGIGTEAFF.

This sequence joins TRBV5-1 and TRBJ2-3; there is no DNA to check the TCRdb D call of TRBD1. The length of the CDR3 is 16 residues. Germline V gives CDR1 SGHRS, CDR2 YFSETQ. CDR3 sequence reads: CASSLAGGRSTDTQYF.

The chain couples TRBV18 to TRBJ2-7; absent DNA, TCRdb's TRBD1 call cannot be checked. Germline lookup yields CDR1 KGHSH and CDR2 LQKENI. The CDR3 loop spans 18 amino acids. CDR3 loop: CASSPPGSLKGASHEQYF.

Considering frequency, this clonotype is medium-sized (0.01 to 0.1%). The chain links TRBV19 to TRBJ1-1. The CDR3 loop spans 14 amino acids. The germline V gene has CDR1 LNHDA and CDR2 SQIVND (reference sequence). CDR3 in amino acids: CASSISVTNTEAFF. The whole variable domain, remainder taken from reference TRBV19 and TRBJ1-1, is DGGITQSPKYLFRKEGQNVTLSCEQNLNHDAMYWYRQDPGQGLRLIYYSQIVNDFQKGDIAEGYSVSREKKESFPLTVTSAQKNPTAFYLCASSISVTNTEAFFGQGTRLTVV.

V and J are TRBV4-3 and TRBJ2-7; as DNA is missing, the TRBD1 call by TCRdb cannot be tested. CDR1 and CDR2 from the germline V gene are LGHNA and YSLEER. The CDR3 loop spans 15 amino acids. The CDR3 loop is CASSQDQPARDEQYF.

The chain employs TRBV11-2 and TRBJ1-4. This CDR3 is 15 amino acids long. Germline V gives CDR1 SGHAT, CDR2 FQNNGV. The CDR3 spells CASSARGSLREKLFF.

This chain joins TRBV20-1 and TRBJ2-1; the D call from TCRdb, TRBD2, cannot be confirmed without DNA. Germline V gives CDR1 DFQATT, CDR2 SNEGSKA (reference sequence). The CDR3 is 16 residues long. The CDR3 sequence is CSARFLTSGNYNEQFF.

This CDR3 reads CAISEQEGSNNQPQHF. The chain links TRBV10-3 to TRBJ1-5. Germline values: CDR1 ENHRY, CDR2 SYGVKD. This CDR3 contains 16 residues.

This clonotype counts as medium-sized (0.01 to 0.1%) by frequency. The chain carries TRBV6-5 and TRBJ2-6; there is no DNA to check the TCRdb D call of TRBD1. This CDR3 region has 17 residues. Germline V lookup: CDR1 MNHEY, CDR2 SVGAGI. The CDR3 protein is CASSRTGGKSGANVLTF.